The rows below give T cell receptor beta chains drawn from one sample of a study of shared clonotypes between healthy human individuals. Profiling relied on immunoSEQ multiplex PCR, and the TCRdb table lists in-frame clones only, not all of them. The sample has about 600,000 clones, less than 98% seen once. Sequencing was carried out using naive CD4+ T cells sorted from blood. Receptors were obtained from a woman in her twenties or thirties in good health. The conserved cysteine and the conserved F or W are not part of the CDR3 here. The order of the fields is D gene, V gene, CDR3 protein. A D gene is named only where the DNA matches it firmly.

.,TRBV2,ASSDSRSYNEKLF
.,TRBV7-6,ASSLQSGDNEQF
.,TRBV27,ASSFSSYNEQF
.,TRBV7-9,ASSLLGGTGASGQY
TRBD2,TRBV6-5,ASSYLGGTYEQY
.,TRBV11-2,ASSPEVNIQY
.,TRBV30,AWSAIRDAGYGPAF
TRBD2,TRBV19,ASSAGTSGALQETQY
TRBD2,TRBV19,ASSVPGRTGELF
.,TRBV27,ASSSPGRAYEQY
TRBD2,TRBV19,ASRSGTSGSSYEQY
TRBD2,TRBV10-3,AIRPGLAENEQY
TRBD1,TRBV15,ATSRGTGGYSNQPQH
.,TRBV5-8,ASSMPPGRDYEQY
.,TRBV6-6,ASSLRKAGEQF
.,TRBV7-3,ASSIQGDTEAF
.,TRBV25-1,ASSEFPTNYGYT
.,TRBV28,ASIAGGVNEKLF
.,TRBV21-1,ATPAPGQGADNEKLF
TRBD2,TRBV29-1,SVLTAGLSYNEQF
TRBD2,TRBV11-1,ASSSSRLAGGPSYEQF
.,TRBV11-3,ASSLKQGHTDTQY
TRBD1,TRBV16,ASSQTGTGNQPQH
.,TRBV21-1,ASSKEATYLNEKLF
.,TRBV9,ASQGWDFSYEQY
.,TRBV6-6,ASSYSSGEAF
TRBD1,TRBV28,ASSFPGQGPEKLF
.,TRBV30,AWTLVTGELF